A selection of T cell receptor beta chains follows, all from one sample in a study of blood T cell repertoires in COVID-19. The data were produced by immunoSEQ multiplex PCR, yet TCRdb's version contains in-frame clones alone and is incomplete. The sample has about 240,000 clones; 82% are singletons. The source material was peripheral blood. These receptors all stem from a woman in her 70s with acute or convalescent COVID-19. CDR3s include the opening cysteine and the closing phenylalanine or tryptophan. D genes are given only for firm matches.

>TRBV5-4|TRBD1|TRBJ1-2
CASTVDRESYGYTF
>TRBV7-2|TRBD1|TRBJ1-2
CASSQPQGGHYGYTF
>TRBV2|.|TRBJ1-2
CASSDRQGSYGYTF
>TRBV4-2|TRBD1|TRBJ2-7
CASSQATGGLSYEQYF
>TRBV7-2|TRBD2|TRBJ2-7
CASSLGPGLAGFFYEQYF
>TRBV5-5|TRBD1|TRBJ1-4
CASSRQGGSGEKLFF
>TRBV25-1|TRBD1|TRBJ2-2
CASRKTGVNTGELFF
>TRBV3-1/TRBV3-2|.|TRBJ1-2
CASSRSSRGPYGYTF
>TRBV20-1|TRBD1|TRBJ1-4
CSASGTGTNEKLFF
>TRBV18|TRBD1|TRBJ2-7
CASSPGGQAYEQYF
>TRBV4-3|.|TRBJ1-4
CASSQGQSRNVEKLFF
>TRBV5-4|TRBD1|TRBJ2-2
CASSFSPGQPNTGELFF
>TRBV18|.|TRBJ1-3
CASSPQRLSSGNTIYF
>TRBV7-2|TRBD1|TRBJ1-2
CASSLTGIYGYTF
>TRBV2|TRBD1|TRBJ2-3
CASSEQGAISTDTQYF
>TRBV6-1|.|TRBJ2-2
CASKPGENTGELFF
>TRBV14|TRBD2|TRBJ2-2
CASTGRGTLTGELFF
>TRBV19|.|TRBJ1-6
CASSYTGVYNSPLHF
>TRBV19|.|TRBJ1-1
CASSIVIGRRGTEAFF
>TRBV6-2/TRBV6-3|TRBD2|TRBJ2-3
CASSYLVAGTLHGPDTQYF
>TRBV6-1|.|TRBJ1-1
CASSEALQGKEAFF
>TRBV30|.|TRBJ1-4
CAWSDNGHGEKLFF
>TRBV5-5|TRBD1|TRBJ2-5
CASSLRPGGMKRETQYF
>TRBV30|.|TRBJ2-1
CAWTRQPSYEQFF
>TRBV7-2|.|TRBJ1-2
CASSPDWNYGYTF
>TRBV6-6|TRBD1|TRBJ1-5
CASSLQGTNQPQHF
>TRBV3-1/TRBV3-2|TRBD1|TRBJ1-2
CASSLGQGLGGYTF
>TRBV7-2|.|TRBJ1-2
CASSLGEVGYGYTF
>TRBV11-2|TRBD2|TRBJ2-7
CASRRTSGDSYEQYF
>TRBV6-5|TRBD1|TRBJ1-1
CASRPLRTGAPEAFF
>TRBV7-2|TRBD2|TRBJ2-3
CATQRGGTDTQYF
>TRBV30|.|TRBJ1-4
CAYRREGANEKLFF
>TRBV19|TRBD1|TRBJ1-2
CASSANSGTGGGYGYTF
>TRBV7-8|TRBD2|TRBJ2-3
CASSFQRGITDTQYF
>TRBV7-2|TRBD1|TRBJ2-1
CASSLDRGITYNEQFF
>TRBV7-8|.|TRBJ1-3
CASSPGGGSGNTIYF
>TRBV5-1|.|TRBJ1-5
CASSLFPVDSNQPQHF
>TRBV30|.|TRBJ2-3
CACHKGADTQYF
>TRBV18|TRBD1|TRBJ1-2
CASSPETGGLYGYTF
>TRBV19|.|TRBJ1-1
CASRRQGSGTEAFF
>TRBV6-5|.|TRBJ1-6
CASRIRDFHNSPLHF
>TRBV5-1|TRBD1|TRBJ1-1
CASSLEGTGNTEAFF
>TRBV10-3|.|TRBJ1-6
CATAREMGSPLHF
>TRBV24-1|.|TRBJ1-6
CATSDRVAGSPLHF